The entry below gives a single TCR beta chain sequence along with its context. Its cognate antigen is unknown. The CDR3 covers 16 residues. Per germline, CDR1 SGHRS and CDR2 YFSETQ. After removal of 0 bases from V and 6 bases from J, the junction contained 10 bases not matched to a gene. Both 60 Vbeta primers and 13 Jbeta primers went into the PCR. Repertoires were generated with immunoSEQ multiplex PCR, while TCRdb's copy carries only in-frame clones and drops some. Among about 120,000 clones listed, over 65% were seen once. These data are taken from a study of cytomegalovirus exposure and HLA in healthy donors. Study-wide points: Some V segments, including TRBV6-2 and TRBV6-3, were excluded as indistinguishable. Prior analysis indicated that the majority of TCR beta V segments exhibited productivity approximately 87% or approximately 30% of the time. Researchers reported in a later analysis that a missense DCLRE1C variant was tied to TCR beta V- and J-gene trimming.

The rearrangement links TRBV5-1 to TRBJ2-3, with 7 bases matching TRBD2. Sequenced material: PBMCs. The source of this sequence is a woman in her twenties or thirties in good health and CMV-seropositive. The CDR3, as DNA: TGCGCCAGCAGCTTGGTAGGGGTCTCCGGGAGGGATACGCAGTATTTT. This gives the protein CASSLVGVSGRDTQYF.